The 2 T cell receptor beta chains reported below all come from one sample, sequenced in a study of cytomegalovirus exposure and HLA in healthy donors. PCR amplification relied on 60 Vbeta primers (plus 13 Jbeta primers). Some clones are missing from TCRdb's copy, which holds only in-frame ones; the method was immunoSEQ multiplex PCR. The repertoire has 210,000 or so clones, 75% to 90% of them found once; the top ten carry 1% to 1.5%. Sequencing input: PBMCs. The source is a man aged 25-45 years in good health and CMV-seronegative.

This clone was seen only a few times. The gene calls are TRBV29-1 and TRBJ2-3; no reliable D call. CDR3 length equals 14 residues. Germline V lookup: CDR1 SQVTM, CDR2 ANQGSEA. V dropped 6 bases and J dropped 0 bases, with 13 bases sitting between them. CDR3 nucleotide sequence: TGCAGCGTGAAACACCCCCTTAGCACAGATACGCAGTATTTT. Its translation is CSVKHPLSTDTQYF.

The table lists this clone with a count of one. The V call is TRBV7-9, the J call TRBJ2-7; 10 positions agree with TRBD2. This CDR3 region has 16 residues. V gave up 5 bases and J gave up 1 base; unmatched junction bases: 8. Per the germline V gene, CDR1 is SEHNR and CDR2 is FQNEAQ (reference sequence). The CDR3 is CASSNGGSGGSYEQYF. The CDR3 DNA reads TGTGCCAGCAGCAATGGGGGTAGCGGGGGGTCCTACGAGCAGTACTTC.